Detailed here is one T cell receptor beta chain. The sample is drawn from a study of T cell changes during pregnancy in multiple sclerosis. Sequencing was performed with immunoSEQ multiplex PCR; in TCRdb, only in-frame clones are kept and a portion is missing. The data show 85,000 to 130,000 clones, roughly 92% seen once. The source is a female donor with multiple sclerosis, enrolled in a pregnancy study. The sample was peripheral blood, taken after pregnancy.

DNA for the CDR3: TGTGCCAGCAGCCCGGGACAGGGGGTAGTTGAAGCTTTCTTT. Translated, it gives CASSPGQGVVEAFF. The V call is TRBV7-9, the J call TRBJ1-1; 11 nucleotides match TRBD1. CDR3 length: 14 residues. V shed 5 bases and J 7 bases; nucleotides not matched to a gene: 6. Germline loops: CDR1 SEHNR, CDR2 FQNEAQ (reference sequence).